This entry lists 26 T cell receptor beta chains sequenced from one sample in a study of T cell responses to AZD1222 COVID-19 vaccine. This table comes from immunoSEQ multiplex PCR, and its TCRdb copy is limited to in-frame clones, with some not included. The sample records about 68,000 clones, 75% to 90% being singletons. The sample in question was peripheral blood, obtained on day 0 of AZD1222 vaccination. Source of these receptors: an adult in good health.

The J gene is TRBJ1-4, the V gene TRBV9, with TRBD1 matching over 8 bases. The V and J ends lost 4 bases and 5 bases, in that order; junction bases with no gene match: 7. This CDR3 is built from 15 residues. Looked up from germline, CDR1 is SGDLS and CDR2 is YYNGEE. In DNA form, the CDR3 reads TGTGCCAGCAGCCCAAGGCCAGGGGGCAATGAAAAACTGTTTTTT. Translating gives CASSPRPGGNEKLFF.

This clone is a singleton in its sample. V and J are TRBV15 and TRBJ2-2; D is unclear. V was clipped by 1 base and J by 7 bases, with 4 bases between them. The CDR3 consists of 12 residues. Germline-derived CDR1 and CDR2 are LNHNV and YYDKDF (reference sequence). Here the CDR3 DNA reads TGTGCCACCAGCAGAGCCGGCGGGGAGCTGTTTTTT. It specifies CATSRAGGELFF.

The V call is TRBV7-9, the J call TRBJ2-1, with 7 bases aligning to TRBD1. Germline V gene lookup returns CDR1 SEHNR and CDR2 FQNEAQ (reference sequence). The J segment lost 1 base and the V segment lost 5 bases, leaving 5 bases of the junction unmatched. The CDR3 is made up of 15 amino acids. Written as DNA, the CDR3 is TGTGCCAGCAGCCTGACAGGGTTTTCCTACAATGAGCAGTTCTTC. Protein: CASSLTGFSYNEQFF.

The CDR3 loop reads CASSSGTRETQYF. CDR3 bases: TGTGCCAGCAGCTCCGGGACTAGGGAGACCCAGTACTTC. The rearrangement joins TRBV7-3 to TRBJ2-5; 8 positions match TRBD2. J lost 5 bases, V lost 4 bases, and 3 bases had no gene match. The V gene's germline CDR1 is SGHTA and CDR2 FQGTGA. The CDR3 contains 13 residues.

This clone was detected only a few times. V gene TRBV28 combines with J gene TRBJ1-5; tentatively, D is TRBD1 (6 bases). V lost 2 bases and J 3 bases, leaving 14 bases between the germline ends. The CDR3 contains 16 residues. The V gene's germline CDR1 is MDHEN and CDR2 SYDVKM. This CDR3 is CASSLRSGAPNQPQHF. DNA for the CDR3: TGTGCCAGCAGTTTACGGTCAGGGGCTCCCAATCAGCCCCAGCATTTT. Filled out from reference TRBV28 and TRBJ1-5, the complete variable domain reads DVKVTQSSRYLVKRTGEKVFLECVQDMDHENMFWYRQDPGLGLRLIYFSYDVKMKEKGDIPEGYSVSREKKERFSLILESASTNQTSMYLCASSLRSGAPNQPQHFGDGTRLSIL.

The sample holds one count of this clone. This sequence joins TRBV28 and TRBJ1-2; D might be TRBD1 (5 bases). The CDR3 has 14 residues. Looked up from germline, CDR1 is MDHEN and CDR2 is SYDVKM. Trimming removed 3 bases at V and 7 bases at J, with 15 bases between. CDR3 sequence: CASSFGGRGSGYTF. The CDR3 DNA sequence: TGTGCCAGCAGTTTCGGCGGAAGGGGTTCTGGCTACACCTTC.

This sequence joins TRBV28 and TRBJ2-7; 8 positions match TRBD2. Trimming cost V 8 bases and J 3 bases; bases outside gene matches: 9. Germline V CDR1 and CDR2: MDHEN, SYDVKM. The CDR3 loop spans 14 amino acids. In DNA form, the CDR3 reads TGTGCCAGCTGCGGGAGCGGGAGAAACTACGAGCAGTACTTC. Translating it yields CASCGSGRNYEQYF.

The chain has TRBV3-1 (or the pseudogene TRBV3-2) and TRBJ1-5, with no clear D. Germline-derived CDR1 and CDR2 are LGHDT and YNNKEL (reference sequence). Trimming removed 3 bases at V and 6 bases at J, with 12 bases between. This CDR3 comprises 14 residues. In nucleotides, the CDR3 is TGTGCCAGCAGCCAGGGTCGTGGGATTCAGCCCCAGCATTTT. This sequence encodes CASSQGRGIQPQHF.

This clone was seen only once. The chain recombines TRBV3-1 (or the pseudogene TRBV3-2) with TRBJ2-5; 12 bases are shared with TRBD2. Germline values: CDR1 LGHDT, CDR2 YNNKEL (reference sequence). Trimming at V came to 0 bases and at J to 5 bases, leaving 4 bases not matched to a gene. This CDR3 has 16 amino acids. The CDR3 DNA reads TGTGCCAGCAGCCAAGATACTAGCGGGGGGTGGGAGACCCAGTACTTC. Amino acids: CASSQDTSGGWETQYF.

The chain joins TRBV15 to TRBJ2-1; D perhaps matches TRBD2 (5 bases). V lost 1 base, J lost 2 bases, and 15 bases lay in between. The V gene's germline CDR1 is LNHNV and CDR2 YYDKDF (reference sequence). The CDR3 sequence is 17 residues long. CDR3 residues: CATSRARGSLTYNEQFF. The CDR3 DNA follows: TGTGCCACCAGCAGAGCCCGGGGATCATTAACCTACAATGAGCAGTTCTTC.

This clone was seen once. The J gene is TRBJ2-1, the V gene TRBV28, with TRBD2 identical over 7 bases. V trimming: 8 bases; J trimming: 5 bases; junction bases outside the gene matches: 12. There are 15 residues in the CDR3. Per the germline V gene, CDR1 is MDHEN and CDR2 is SYDVKM. CDR3 sequence (DNA): TGTGCCAGCCGCTCCCCCGGGACTAATAACAATGAGCAGTTCTTC. It yields the protein CASRSPGTNNNEQFF.

The chain joins TRBV5-6 to TRBJ1-1, with unresolved D. This CDR3 has 13 residues. V was shortened by 0 bases and J by 7 bases, with 10 bases between the two germline ends. Germline lookup yields CDR1 SGHDT and CDR2 YYEEEE. The CDR3: CASSLGLPREAFF. The CDR3 DNA is TGTGCCAGCAGCTTGGGACTTCCCCGTGAAGCTTTCTTT.

There are a few counts of this clone. The V gene is TRBV3-1 (or the pseudogene TRBV3-2), the J gene TRBJ2-6; D possibly corresponds to TRBD1 (5 bases). Trimming removed 0 bases from V and 0 bases from J, with 15 bases in between. CDR1 and CDR2 (germline): LGHDT, YNNKEL (reference sequence). The CDR3 loop spans 19 amino acids. This CDR3 is CASSQEVFRARSGANVLTF. The CDR3 region has the DNA TGTGCCAGCAGCCAAGAGGTGTTCAGGGCCCGCTCTGGGGCCAACGTCCTGACTTTC.

The V and J genes are TRBV19 and TRBJ1-5; possibly TRBD1 for D (5 bases). Germline V gene data show CDR1 as LNHDA and CDR2 as SQIVND (reference sequence). This CDR3 region has 15 residues. V lost 6 bases, J lost 0 bases, and 12 bases lay in between. The CDR3 region is CASRQVPNSNQPQHF. CDR3 coding DNA: TGTGCCAGTAGACAGGTGCCCAATAGCAATCAGCCCCAGCATTTT.

V is TRBV2 and J is TRBJ2-1; 11 nucleotides match TRBD2. The CDR3 totals 15 residues. Germline lookup yields CDR1 SNHLY and CDR2 FYNNEI. Trimming took 6 bases from V and 3 from J; bases not matched to a gene: 4. In DNA form, the CDR3 reads TGTGCCAGCAGCGGGACTAGCGGAGTCTACAATGAGCAGTTCTTC. This gives the protein CASSGTSGVYNEQFF. The variable domain in full, completed from reference TRBV2 and TRBJ2-1, reads EPEVTQTPSHQVTQMGQEVILRCVPISNHLYFYWYRQILGQKVEFLVSFYNNEISEKSEIFDDQFSVERPDGSNFTLKIRSTKLEDSAMYFCASSGTSGVYNEQFFGPGTRLTVL.

The chain is built from TRBV9 and TRBJ2-1; D is possibly TRBD1 (6 bases). The CDR3 runs to 15 residues. Germline CDR1 is SGDLS and CDR2 is YYNGEE. V was clipped by 2 bases and J by 4 bases, with 13 bases between them. The CDR3 DNA follows: TGTGCCAGCAGCGTGGGGGCAGGGTCTTACAATGAGCAGTTCTTC. This encodes CASSVGAGSYNEQFF.

The chain joins TRBV4-1 to TRBJ2-7, with 7 bases aligning to TRBD1. The germline V gene encodes CDR1 MGHRA and CDR2 YSYEKL. V lost 4 bases and J lost 0; bases outside the gene matches: 6. The CDR3 is 15 residues long. CDR3 in amino acids: CASSRETGSSYEQYF. CDR3 bases: TGCGCCAGCAGCCGGGAGACAGGGAGCTCCTACGAGCAGTACTTC.

The chain has TRBV6-2 or TRBV6-3 and TRBJ1-6, with 8 nucleotides matching TRBD1. With V trimmed by 6 bases and J by 6 bases, 1 base remained unmatched. Germline V gene lookup returns CDR1 MNHEY and CDR2 SVGEGT. CDR3 length: 13 amino acids. Here the CDR3 reads CASSGQGNSPLHF. In nucleotides, the CDR3 is TGTGCCAGCAGCGGACAGGGTAATTCACCCCTCCACTTT.

V and J are TRBV7-2 and TRBJ2-5; possible D gene TRBD2, 6 bases. Trimming pared 5 bases from V and 5 bases from J, leaving 15 bases between. The CDR3 is made up of 14 amino acids. Germline-derived CDR1 and CDR2 are SGHTA and FQGNSA. The CDR3 here is CASSPQAGRETQYF. CDR3 nucleotides: TGTGCCAGCAGCCCCCAGGCGGGGAGGGAGACCCAGTACTTC.

This clone is a singleton in its sample. This CDR3 is CSLDPVNEQFF. CDR3 coding DNA: TGCAGTCTCGACCCAGTCAATGAGCAGTTCTTC. The chain joins TRBV20-1 to TRBJ2-1; no clear D gene. This CDR3 contains 11 residues. Trimming took 8 bases from V and 6 from J, leaving 11 bases between them. In germline, CDR1 is DFQATT, CDR2 SNEGSKA (reference sequence).

The chain recombines TRBV29-1 with TRBJ1-1, with 9 positions matching TRBD1. Looked up from germline, CDR1 is SQVTM and CDR2 is ANQGSEA. CDR3 length: 14 amino acids. V lost 5 bases, J lost 0 bases, and 4 bases stayed unmatched. CDR3 nucleotides: TGCAGCGTTCAGGACAGGGGTCTGAACACTGAAGCTTTCTTT. Protein: CSVQDRGLNTEAFF.

V gene TRBV4-1 combines with J gene TRBJ2-7, with a tentative D call TRBD2 (6 bases). The V end lost 3 bases, the J end lost 1 base, and 16 bases lay between the germline ends. Germline V gene data show CDR1 as MGHRA and CDR2 as YSYEKL. The CDR3 has 16 amino acids. CDR3: CASSQRGRAGSYEQYF. The CDR3 DNA reads TGCGCCAGCAGCCAGAGAGGACGGGCGGGATCCTACGAGCAGTACTTC.

CDR3 sequence: CASSRQGAGNTIYF. CDR3 DNA sequence: TGTGCCAGCAGTCGACAGGGGGCTGGAAACACCATATATTTT. The chain is built from TRBV7-6 and TRBJ1-3; 9 bases match TRBD1. With 6 bases clipped from V and 2 bases from J, the junction kept 2 bases outside the gene matches. This CDR3 spans 14 amino acids. Germline V lookup: CDR1 SGHVS, CDR2 FNYEAQ.

The chain is built from TRBV7-6 and TRBJ2-2; D is ambiguous. CDR1 SGHVS and CDR2 FNYEAQ come from the germline V gene. This CDR3 is built from 14 residues. V was shortened by 5 bases and J by 7 bases, with 14 bases between the two germline ends. CDR3 bases: TGTGCCAGCAGCGGCCGACCTCGGAACGGGGAGCTGTTTTTT. This gives the protein CASSGRPRNGELFF.

The genes are TRBV7-2 and TRBJ1-5; D not certain. Between the trimmed V and J ends, which lost 0 bases and 0 bases, there was a span of 6 bases. CDR1 and CDR2 (germline): SGHTA, FQGNSA. The CDR3 runs 15 residues. The CDR3 loop is CASSLARNSNQPQHF. CDR3 nucleotide sequence: TGTGCCAGCAGCTTAGCCCGAAATAGCAATCAGCCCCAGCATTTT.

As DNA, the CDR3 is TGTGCCAGCAGCGTAGCCTACGGGGCCTCTAATGAAAAACTGTTTTTT. This gives the protein CASSVAYGASNEKLFF. The V call is TRBV9, the J call TRBJ1-4; tentative D call: TRBD1 (5 bases). The germline V gene encodes CDR1 SGDLS and CDR2 YYNGEE. The CDR3 length is 16 residues. The V end lost 0 bases, the J end lost 3 bases, and 12 bases lay between the germline ends.